A single count supports the clone carrying this TCR beta chain. Its specificity is not known. The sample holds other DNA sequences that translate to the same CDR3. The CDR3 extends over 15 amino acids. Germline CDR1 SGHRS, CDR2 YFSETQ. Losses at the gene ends were 0 bases for V and 2 bases for J; bases not matched to a gene: 3. The sample belongs to a study of cytomegalovirus exposure and HLA in healthy donors. Notes on the study in general: An apparent linkage of common viral pathogens to several of the most significant clusters emerged in a later analysis. In a later analysis, HLA-associated beta chains showed higher expansion and lower generation probabilities than comparable chains.

PCR amplification relied on 60 Vbeta primers (plus 13 Jbeta primers). Generated by immunoSEQ multiplex PCR, the TCRdb table keeps only in-frame clones and is missing some. The table has under 200,000 clones, roughly 85% seen once; the top ten hold over 11%. This chain joins TRBV5-1 and TRBJ1-1; 8 positions agree with TRBD1. The material sequenced was PBMCs. This clonotype was sampled from a man aged 50 to 60 in good health and CMV-seropositive. The CDR3 nucleotides read TGCGCCAGCAGCTTGGACGGACAGGGAAACACTGAAGCTTTCTTT. This codes for CASSLDGQGNTEAFF.